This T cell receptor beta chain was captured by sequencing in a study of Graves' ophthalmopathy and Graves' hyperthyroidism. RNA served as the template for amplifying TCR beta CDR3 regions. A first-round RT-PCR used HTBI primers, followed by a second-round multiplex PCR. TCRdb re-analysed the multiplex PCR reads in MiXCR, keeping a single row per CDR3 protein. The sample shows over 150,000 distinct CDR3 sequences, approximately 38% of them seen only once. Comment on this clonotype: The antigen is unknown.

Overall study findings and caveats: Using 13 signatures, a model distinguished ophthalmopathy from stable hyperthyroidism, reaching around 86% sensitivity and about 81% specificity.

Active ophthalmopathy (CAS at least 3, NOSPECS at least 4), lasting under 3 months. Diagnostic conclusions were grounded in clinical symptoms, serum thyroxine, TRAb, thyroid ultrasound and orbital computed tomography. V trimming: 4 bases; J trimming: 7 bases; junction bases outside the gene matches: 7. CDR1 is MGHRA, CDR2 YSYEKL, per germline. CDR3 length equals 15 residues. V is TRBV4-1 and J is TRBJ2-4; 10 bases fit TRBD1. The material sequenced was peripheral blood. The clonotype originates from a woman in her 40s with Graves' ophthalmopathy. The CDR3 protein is CASSLWTGGWNIQYF. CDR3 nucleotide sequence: TGCGCCAGCAGCCTCTGGACAGGGGGATGGAACATTCAGTACTTC.